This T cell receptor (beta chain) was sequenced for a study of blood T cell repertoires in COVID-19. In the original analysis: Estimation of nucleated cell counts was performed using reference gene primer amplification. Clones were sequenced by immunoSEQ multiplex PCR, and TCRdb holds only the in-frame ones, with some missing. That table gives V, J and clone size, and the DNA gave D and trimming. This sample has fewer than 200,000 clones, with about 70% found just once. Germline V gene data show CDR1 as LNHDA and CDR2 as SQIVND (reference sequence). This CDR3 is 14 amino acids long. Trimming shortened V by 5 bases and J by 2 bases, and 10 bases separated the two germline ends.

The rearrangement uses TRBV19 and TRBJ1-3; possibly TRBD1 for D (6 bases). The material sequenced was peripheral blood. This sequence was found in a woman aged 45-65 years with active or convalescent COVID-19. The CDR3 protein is CASSLRTAGNTIYF. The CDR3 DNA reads TGTGCCAGTAGTCTGAGGACAGCTGGAAACACCATATATTTT. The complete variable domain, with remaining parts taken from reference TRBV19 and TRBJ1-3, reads DGGITQSPKYLFRKEGQNVTLSCEQNLNHDAMYWYRQDPGQGLRLIYYSQIVNDFQKGDIAEGYSVSREKKESFPLTVTSAQKNPTAFYLCASSLRTAGNTIYFGEGSWLTVV.